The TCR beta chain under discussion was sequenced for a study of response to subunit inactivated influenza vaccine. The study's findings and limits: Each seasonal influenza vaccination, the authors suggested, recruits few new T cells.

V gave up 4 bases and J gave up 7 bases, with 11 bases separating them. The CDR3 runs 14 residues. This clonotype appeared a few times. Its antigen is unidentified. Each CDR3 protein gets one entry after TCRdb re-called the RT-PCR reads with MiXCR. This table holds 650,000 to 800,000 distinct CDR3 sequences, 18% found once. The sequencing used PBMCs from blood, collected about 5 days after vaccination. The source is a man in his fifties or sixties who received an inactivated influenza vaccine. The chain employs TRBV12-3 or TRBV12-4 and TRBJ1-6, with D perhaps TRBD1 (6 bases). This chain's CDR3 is CASSSRDTNSPLHF. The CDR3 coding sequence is TGTGCCAGCAGTTCCCGGGACACGAATTCACCCCTCCACTTT.